Listed below are T cell receptor beta chains from one sample, sequenced in a study of blood T cell repertoires in COVID-19. The protocol was immunoSEQ multiplex PCR, while the TCRdb copy is restricted to in-frame clones and leaves out a portion. The table shows some 270,000 clones, with around 90% occurring only once. What was sequenced was PBMCs or T cells enriched from blood (not recorded which). The origin of the receptors is a woman aged 40 to 49 who had recovered from COVID-19. CDR3s include the opening cysteine and the closing phenylalanine or tryptophan. The D gene is left open where the match is weak. The size entry is marked missing in some rows and otherwise reads once, few, many or a size class.

j_call d_call clone_size v_call cdr3_nt cdr3_aa
TRBJ1-3 NA once TRBV5-1 TGCGCCAGCAGCTTGGGGCTGACAGGCGCCCCTGGAAACACCATATATTTT CASSLGLTGAPGNTIYF
TRBJ1-2 NA NA TRBV6-1 TGTGCCAGCATTGAAGGGTCGGCGGCCTCTTATGGCTACACCTTC CASIEGSAASYGYTF
TRBJ2-1 TRBD2 NA TRBV6-4 TGTGCCAGCAGCCCCGAAACTAGCGGCCCGAATGAGCAGTTCTTC CASSPETSGPNEQFF
TRBJ2-5 NA NA TRBV18 TGTGCCAGCTCCGACCGCACGAGCGGGCAGAAAGAGACCCAGTACTTC CASSDRTSGQKETQYF
TRBJ2-3 TRBD2 NA TRBV7-3 TGTGCCAGCAGCTTAAATGTAGCTAGCGGGGATACGCAGTATTTT CASSLNVASGDTQYF
TRBJ2-7 TRBD2 NA TRBV4-3 TGCGCCAGCAGCCGGACCTTCGTAGCGGGGGCTTCCTACGAGCAGTACTTC CASSRTFVAGASYEQYF
TRBJ2-4 TRBD1 NA TRBV2 TGTGCCAGCAGGGAGGTGTGGGACAGGGTCGCAGGAGCCAAAAACATTCAGTACTTC CASREVWDRVAGAKNIQYF
TRBJ2-7 NA NA TRBV19 TGTGCCAGTAGTCCCAGTAACTACGAGCAGTACTTC CASSPSNYEQYF
TRBJ2-2 NA NA TRBV27 TGTGCCAGCAGTTTTCTCTCCACCGGGGAGCTGTTTTTT CASSFLSTGELFF
TRBJ2-5 NA once TRBV2 TGTGCCAGCAAGGGCGGGCGATCCGGGCGAGAGACCCAGTACTTC CASKGGRSGRETQYF
TRBJ1-1 NA NA TRBV5-1 TGCGCCAGCAGCTTGCGTTTGAGGGTGAACACTGAAGCTTTCTTT CASSLRLRVNTEAFF
TRBJ2-2 NA NA TRBV14 TGTGCCAGCAGCCAAACGTTCTTAACTAGTACCGGGGAGCTGTTTTTT CASSQTFLTSTGELFF
TRBJ2-2 NA NA TRBV2 TGTGCCAGCAGTGTACAGGGAGGGACCGGGGAGCTGTTTTTT CASSVQGGTGELFF
TRBJ2-7 TRBD2 NA TRBV7-2 TGTGCCAGCAGCTTAGGTGGTAGCGGGAAAGTCCACGAGCAGTACTTC CASSLGGSGKVHEQYF
TRBJ2-4 NA NA TRBV2 TGTGCCAGCAGGAGAACCAACACAGGCAACATTCAGTACTTC CASRRTNTGNIQYF
TRBJ1-2 TRBD1 NA TRBV3-1/TRBV3-2 TGTGCCAGCAGCCAAGACCGGGACAGCACTTTCACTAACTATGGCTACACCTTC CASSQDRDSTFTNYGYTF
TRBJ2-1 TRBD2 once TRBV5-1 TGCGCCAGCAGCTTGGCCCCCAGCGGGAGCTACAATGAGCAGTTCTTC CASSLAPSGSYNEQFF
TRBJ2-3 TRBD1 NA TRBV30 TGTGCCTGTGCAGTAGGGACAGCTTGGGACACAGATACGCAGTATTTT CACAVGTAWDTDTQYF
TRBJ1-3 TRBD1 NA TRBV10-3 TGTGCCATCAGTGAGTCCCCCCGGGACAGGGGGCTTGGAAACACCATATATTTT CAISESPRDRGLGNTIYF
TRBJ1-5 NA NA TRBV5-5 TGTGCCAGCAGCCGGGACTCTGGCAATCAGCCCCAGCATTTT CASSRDSGNQPQHF
TRBJ1-1 NA NA TRBV11-3 TGTGCCAGCAGCTTGGGGGGGATGAACACTGAAGCTTTCTTT CASSLGGMNTEAFF
TRBJ2-5 TRBD1 NA TRBV4-1 TGCGCCAGCAGCCAAGAGTGGCTACAGGGGGAAGAGACCCAGTACTTC CASSQEWLQGEETQYF
TRBJ2-3 NA once TRBV9 TGTGCCAGCAGCGTAGGTCCAGCGGTCTTCACAGATACGCAGTATTTT CASSVGPAVFTDTQYF
TRBJ2-7 NA NA TRBV19 TGTGCCAGTAGTATCCGGTTTCGAGACGAGCAGTACTTC CASSIRFRDEQYF
TRBJ2-1 NA NA TRBV3-1/TRBV3-2 TGTGCCAGCAAGGGCTGGGAGGTCCATGAGCAGTTCTTC CASKGWEVHEQFF
TRBJ2-7 NA NA TRBV7-9 TGTGCCAGCAACCACGGGGTCGGCAGGAAGGTAGCCGAGCAGTACTTC CASNHGVGRKVAEQYF
TRBJ2-3 NA NA TRBV5-1 TGCGCCAGCAGCATGAACAGGCCCGGCACAGATACGCAGTATTTT CASSMNRPGTDTQYF
TRBJ2-5 TRBD2 NA TRBV3-1/TRBV3-2 TGTGCCAGCAGCCAAGGCGGGAGGATGGAGACCCAGTACTTC CASSQGGRMETQYF
TRBJ2-7 NA NA TRBV6-5 TGTGCCAGCAGCCACTCCGGGGGGCCGGACTACGAGCAGTACTTC CASSHSGGPDYEQYF
TRBJ2-3 TRBD2 NA TRBV15 TGTGCCACCAGCAGACTGGGGACTAGCGGGGAGAATACGCAGTATTTT CATSRLGTSGENTQYF
TRBJ1-2 TRBD1 NA TRBV5-4 TGTGCCAGCAGCTCCCCGGGACAGGGGCACTATGGCTACACCTTC CASSSPGQGHYGYTF
TRBJ1-5 NA NA TRBV30 TGTGCCTGGAGTGCAGGGCCGAATCAGCCCCAGCATTTT CAWSAGPNQPQHF
TRBJ2-6 NA NA TRBV2 TGTGCCAGCAGTAAAGGGCTCTCTGGGGCCAACGTCCTGACTTTC CASSKGLSGANVLTF
TRBJ1-2 NA NA TRBV19 TGTGCCAGTAGTATGGGCTATAACTATGGCTACACCTTC CASSMGYNYGYTF
TRBJ2-7 NA NA TRBV9 TGTGCCAGCAGCCCGCACGCAGATTCCCTCTACGAGCAGTACTTC CASSPHADSLYEQYF
TRBJ1-2 TRBD1 NA TRBV6-5 TGTGCCAGCAGCGACAGGGGGCAATATGGCTACACCTTC CASSDRGQYGYTF
TRBJ2-1 NA NA TRBV5-1 TGCGCCAGCAGCCAAGACAGGTTCAATGAGCAGTTCTTC CASSQDRFNEQFF
TRBJ2-7 TRBD2 NA TRBV27 TGTGCCAGCAGCCCCCTCGGACTAGCGGGAGGGCCCGAGCAGTACTTC CASSPLGLAGGPEQYF
TRBJ2-1 NA few TRBV19 TGTGCCAGTAATTCGGGTACCTCCGTCCATGAGCAGTTCTTC CASNSGTSVHEQFF